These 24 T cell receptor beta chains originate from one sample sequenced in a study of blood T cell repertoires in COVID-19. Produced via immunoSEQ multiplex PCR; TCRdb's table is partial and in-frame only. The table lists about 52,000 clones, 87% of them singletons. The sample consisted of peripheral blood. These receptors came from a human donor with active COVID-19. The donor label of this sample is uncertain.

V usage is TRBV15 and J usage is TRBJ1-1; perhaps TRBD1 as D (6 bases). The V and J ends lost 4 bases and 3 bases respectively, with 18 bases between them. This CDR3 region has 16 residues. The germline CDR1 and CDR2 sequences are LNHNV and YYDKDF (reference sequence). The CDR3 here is CATSNLQGLGDTEAFF. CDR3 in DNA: TGTGCCACCAGCAACCTGCAGGGGCTTGGGGACACTGAAGCTTTCTTT. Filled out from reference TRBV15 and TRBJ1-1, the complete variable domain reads DAMVIQNPRYQVTQFGKPVTLSCSQTLNHNVMYWYQQKSSQAPKLLFHYYDKDFNNEADTPDNFQSRRPNTSFCFLDIRSPGLGDTAMYLCATSNLQGLGDTEAFFGQGTRLTVV.

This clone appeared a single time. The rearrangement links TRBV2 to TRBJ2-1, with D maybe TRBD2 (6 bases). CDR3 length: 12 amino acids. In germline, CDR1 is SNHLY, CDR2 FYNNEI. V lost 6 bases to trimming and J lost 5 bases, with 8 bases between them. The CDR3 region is CASRRDDNEQFF. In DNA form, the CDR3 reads TGTGCCAGCAGGCGGGACGACAATGAGCAGTTCTTC.

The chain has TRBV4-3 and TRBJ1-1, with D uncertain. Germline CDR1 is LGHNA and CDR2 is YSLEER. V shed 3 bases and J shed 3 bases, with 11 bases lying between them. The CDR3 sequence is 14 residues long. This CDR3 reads CASSQRFLYTEAFF. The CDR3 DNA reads TGCGCCAGCAGCCAGCGATTCTTATACACTGAAGCTTTCTTT.

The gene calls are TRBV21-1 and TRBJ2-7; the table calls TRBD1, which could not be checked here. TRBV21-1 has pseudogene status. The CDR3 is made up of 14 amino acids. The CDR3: CASSKYRGRYEQYF. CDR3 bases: TGTGCCAGCAGCAAATACAGGGGGCGGTACGAGCAGTACTTC.

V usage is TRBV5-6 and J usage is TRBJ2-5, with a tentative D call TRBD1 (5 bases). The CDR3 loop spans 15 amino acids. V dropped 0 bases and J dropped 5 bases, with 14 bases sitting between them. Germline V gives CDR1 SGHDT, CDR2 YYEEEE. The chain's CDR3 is CASSLVGARSETQYF. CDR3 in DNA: TGTGCCAGCAGCTTGGTAGGGGCGCGGAGTGAGACCCAGTACTTC. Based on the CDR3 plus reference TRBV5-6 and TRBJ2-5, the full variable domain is DAGVTQSPTHLIKTRGQQVTLRCSPKSGHDTVSWYQQALGQGPQFIFQYYEEEERQRGNFPDRFSGHQFPNYSSELNVNALLLGDSALYLCASSLVGARSETQYFGPGTRLLVL.

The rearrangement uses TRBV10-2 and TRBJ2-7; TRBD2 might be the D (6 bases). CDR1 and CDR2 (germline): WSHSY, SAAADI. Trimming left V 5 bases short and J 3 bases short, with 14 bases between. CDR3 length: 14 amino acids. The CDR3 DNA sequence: TGCGCCAGCAGTCTTGGCGGGGAGGTCTACGAGCAGTACTTC. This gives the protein CASSLGGEVYEQYF.

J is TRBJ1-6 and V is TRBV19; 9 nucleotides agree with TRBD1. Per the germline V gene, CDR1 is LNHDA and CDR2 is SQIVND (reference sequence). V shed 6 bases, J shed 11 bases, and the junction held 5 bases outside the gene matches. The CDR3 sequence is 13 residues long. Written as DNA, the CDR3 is TGTGCCAGTAGCTGGGACAGGGTCACACCCCTCCACTTT. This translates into CASSWDRVTPLHF. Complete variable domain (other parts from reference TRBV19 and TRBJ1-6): DGGITQSPKYLFRKEGQNVTLSCEQNLNHDAMYWYRQDPGQGLRLIYYSQIVNDFQKGDIAEGYSVSREKKESFPLTVTSAQKNPTAFYLCASSWDRVTPLHFGNGTRLTVT.

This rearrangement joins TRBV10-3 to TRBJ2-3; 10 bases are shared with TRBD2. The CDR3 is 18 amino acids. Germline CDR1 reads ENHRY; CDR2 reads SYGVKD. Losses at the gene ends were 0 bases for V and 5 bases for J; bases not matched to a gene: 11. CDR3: CAISESSASGGPRDTQYF. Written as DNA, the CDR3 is TGTGCCATCAGTGAGTCCTCGGCTAGCGGGGGCCCTCGAGATACGCAGTATTTT.

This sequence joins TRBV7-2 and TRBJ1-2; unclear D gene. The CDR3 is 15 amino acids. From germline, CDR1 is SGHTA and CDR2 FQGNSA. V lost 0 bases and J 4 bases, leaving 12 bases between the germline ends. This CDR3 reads CASSLAGQDGYGYTF. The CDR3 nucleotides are TGTGCCAGCAGCTTAGCTGGTCAGGATGGCTATGGCTACACCTTC.

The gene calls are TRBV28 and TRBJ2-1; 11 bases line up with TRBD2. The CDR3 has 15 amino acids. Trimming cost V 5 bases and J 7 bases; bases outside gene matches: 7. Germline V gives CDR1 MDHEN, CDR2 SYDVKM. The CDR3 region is CASSQTSGGWNEQFF. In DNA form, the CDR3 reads TGTGCCAGCAGTCAAACTAGCGGGGGCTGGAATGAGCAGTTCTTC.

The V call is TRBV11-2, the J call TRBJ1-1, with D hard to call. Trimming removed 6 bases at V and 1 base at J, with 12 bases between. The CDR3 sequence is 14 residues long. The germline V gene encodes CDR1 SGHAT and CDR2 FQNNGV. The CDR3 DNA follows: TGTGCCAGCAGTTTAATTACAAGGAACACTGAAGCTTTCTTT. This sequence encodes CASSLITRNTEAFF.

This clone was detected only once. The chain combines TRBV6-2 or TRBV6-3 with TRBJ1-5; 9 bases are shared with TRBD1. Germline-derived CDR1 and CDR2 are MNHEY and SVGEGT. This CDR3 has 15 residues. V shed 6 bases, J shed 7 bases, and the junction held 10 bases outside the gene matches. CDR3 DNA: TGTGCCAGCAGCTCGGGGGGGACAGGGAAACAGCCCCAGCATTTT. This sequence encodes CASSSGGTGKQPQHF.

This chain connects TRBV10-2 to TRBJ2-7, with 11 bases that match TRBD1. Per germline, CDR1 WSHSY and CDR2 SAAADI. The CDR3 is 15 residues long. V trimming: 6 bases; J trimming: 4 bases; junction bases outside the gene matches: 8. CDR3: CASRVGQGAQYEQYF. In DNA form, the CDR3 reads TGCGCCAGCAGAGTTGGACAGGGGGCTCAATACGAGCAGTACTTC.

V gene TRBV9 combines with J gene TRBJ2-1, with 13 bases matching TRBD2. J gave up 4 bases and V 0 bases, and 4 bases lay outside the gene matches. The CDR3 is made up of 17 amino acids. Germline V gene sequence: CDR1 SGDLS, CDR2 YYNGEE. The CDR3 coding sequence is TGTGCCAGCAGCGTAGAGGGACTAGCGGGGAGGTACAATGAGCAGTTCTTC. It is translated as CASSVEGLAGRYNEQFF.

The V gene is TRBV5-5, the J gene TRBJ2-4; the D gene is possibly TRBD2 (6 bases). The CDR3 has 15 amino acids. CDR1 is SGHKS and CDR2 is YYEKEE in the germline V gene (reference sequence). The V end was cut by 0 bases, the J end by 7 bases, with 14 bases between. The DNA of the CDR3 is TGTGCCAGCAGCTTGGCACCGAGTCGGGGGAACATTCAGTACTTC. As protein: CASSLAPSRGNIQYF.

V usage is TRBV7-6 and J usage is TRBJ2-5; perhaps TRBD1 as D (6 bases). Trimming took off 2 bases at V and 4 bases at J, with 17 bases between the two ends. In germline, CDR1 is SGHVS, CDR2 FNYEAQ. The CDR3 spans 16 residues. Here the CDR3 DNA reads TGTGCCAGCAGCTTAACCCCCCAGGGGAGCGGAGAGACCCAGTACTTC. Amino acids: CASSLTPQGSGETQYF.

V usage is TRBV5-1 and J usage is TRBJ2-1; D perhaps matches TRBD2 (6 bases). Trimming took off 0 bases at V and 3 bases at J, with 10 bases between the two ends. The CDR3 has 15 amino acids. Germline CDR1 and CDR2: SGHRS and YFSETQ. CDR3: CASSLAGGLYNEQFF. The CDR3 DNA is TGCGCCAGCAGCTTGGCCGGGGGACTCTACAATGAGCAGTTCTTC.

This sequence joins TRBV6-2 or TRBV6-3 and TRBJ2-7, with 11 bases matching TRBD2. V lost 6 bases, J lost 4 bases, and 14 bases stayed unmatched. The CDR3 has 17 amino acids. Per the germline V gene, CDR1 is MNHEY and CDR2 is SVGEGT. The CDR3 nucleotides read TGTGCCAGCAGCCGACTAGCGGGGAGCTCCAGGGGGTACGAGCAGTACTTC. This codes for CASSRLAGSSRGYEQYF.

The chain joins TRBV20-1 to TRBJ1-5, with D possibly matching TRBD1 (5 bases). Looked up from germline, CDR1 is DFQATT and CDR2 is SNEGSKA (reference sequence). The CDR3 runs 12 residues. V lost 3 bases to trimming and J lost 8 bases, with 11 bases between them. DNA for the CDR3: TGCAGTGCTAGTGCAGGGTTTAAGCCCCAGCATTTT. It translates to CSASAGFKPQHF.

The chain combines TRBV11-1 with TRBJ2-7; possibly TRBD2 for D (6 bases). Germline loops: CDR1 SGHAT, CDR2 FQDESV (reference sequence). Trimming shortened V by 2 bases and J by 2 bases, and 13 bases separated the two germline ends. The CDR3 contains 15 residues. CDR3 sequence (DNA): TGTGCCAGCAGCTTATCGGGGGACGTAACCTACGAGCAGTACTTC. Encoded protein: CASSLSGDVTYEQYF.

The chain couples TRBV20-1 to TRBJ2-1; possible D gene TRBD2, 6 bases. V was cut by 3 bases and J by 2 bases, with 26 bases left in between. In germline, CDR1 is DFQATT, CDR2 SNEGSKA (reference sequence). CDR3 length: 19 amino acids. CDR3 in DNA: TGCAGTGCTAGTTCGCGGGGAGTGGGAGAGGGGCTCACCTACAATGAGCAGTTCTTC. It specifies CSASSRGVGEGLTYNEQFF.

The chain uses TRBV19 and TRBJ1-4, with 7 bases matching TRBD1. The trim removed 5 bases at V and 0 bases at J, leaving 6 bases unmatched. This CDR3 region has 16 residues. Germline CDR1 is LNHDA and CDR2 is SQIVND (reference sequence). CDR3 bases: TGTGCCAGTAGTCGTGGGACAGTTGCAACTAATGAAAAACTGTTTTTT. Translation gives CASSRGTVATNEKLFF.

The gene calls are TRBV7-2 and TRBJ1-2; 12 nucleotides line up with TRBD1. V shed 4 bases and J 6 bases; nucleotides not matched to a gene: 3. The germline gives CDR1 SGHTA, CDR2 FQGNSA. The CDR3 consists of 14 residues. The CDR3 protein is CASSSRDRGHGYTF. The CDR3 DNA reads TGTGCCAGCAGCTCCCGGGACAGGGGGCATGGCTACACCTTC.

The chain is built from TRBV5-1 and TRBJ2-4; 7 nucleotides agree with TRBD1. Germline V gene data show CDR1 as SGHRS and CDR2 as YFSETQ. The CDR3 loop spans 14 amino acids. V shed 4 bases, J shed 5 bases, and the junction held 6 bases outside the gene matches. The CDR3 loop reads CASSPTGRENIQYF. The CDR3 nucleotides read TGCGCCAGCAGCCCGACAGGGCGGGAAAACATTCAGTACTTC.